A selection of T cell receptor beta chains follows, all from one sample in a study of shared clonotypes between healthy human individuals. The assay was immunoSEQ multiplex PCR, and TCRdb's table has in-frame clones only and misses some. The sample yields 2 million to 2.5 million clones, approximately 95% seen once. The sample was naive CD4+ T cells from PBMCs. The receptors originated from a man aged 18 to 35 in good health. Some clones in this sample may be carry-over from other donors' samples. CDR3s include the opening cysteine and the closing phenylalanine or tryptophan. The D gene is left open where the match is weak. Clone size is shown for a subset of rows, as once, few, many or a class of expanded clone.

>TRBV21-1|NA|NA|TRBJ1-2
CASSKARTGINYGYTF
TGTGCCAGCAGCAAAGCGAGGACAGGCATTAACTATGGCTACACCTTC
>TRBV19|TRBD2|NA|TRBJ2-7
CASSIVSGGKSYEQYF
TGTGCCAGTAGTATAGTGTCGGGAGGGAAGTCCTACGAGCAGTACTTC
>TRBV29-1|NA|NA|TRBJ2-5
CSVDGRNQETQYF
TGCAGCGTAGATGGACGGAACCAAGAGACCCAGTACTTC
>TRBV19|NA|NA|TRBJ2-1
CARTSYGQYNEQFF
TGTGCCAGGACATCATATGGGCAGTACAATGAGCAGTTCTTC
>TRBV5-4|TRBD1|NA|TRBJ2-5
CASSAGTGFETQYF
TGTGCCAGCAGCGCCGGGACAGGGTTCGAGACCCAGTACTTC
>TRBV9|NA|NA|TRBJ2-7
CASSPGPGGYEQYF
TGTGCCAGCAGCCCCGGACCGGGCGGTTACGAGCAGTACTTC
>TRBV7-3|NA|NA|TRBJ2-2
CASSPSNTGELFF
TGTGCCAGCAGCCCGAGCAACACCGGGGAGCTGTTTTTT
>TRBV28|NA|NA|TRBJ1-5
CASSFAYFKTINRQPQHF
TGTGCCAGCAGTTTTGCCTACTTTAAGACCATCAATAGGCAGCCCCAGCATTTT
>TRBV27|TRBD1|NA|TRBJ2-7
CASSWTGNSYEQYF
TGTGCCAGCAGTTGGACAGGTAACTCCTACGAGCAGTACTTC
>TRBV28|NA|NA|TRBJ2-7
CASSTIQQVHEQYF
TGTGCCAGCAGCACAATTCAACAGGTCCACGAGCAGTACTTC
>TRBV9|TRBD2|NA|TRBJ2-7
CASSVGGGLNEQYF
TGTGCCAGCAGCGTCGGGGGGGGTCTGAACGAGCAGTACTTC
>TRBV30|TRBD2|NA|TRBJ2-1
CAWSVLGERGPRKQFF
TGTGCCTGGAGTGTTCTCGGTGAGCGGGGCCCCCGCAAGCAGTTCTTC
>TRBV12-5|NA|NA|TRBJ2-5
CASASDRPQETQYF
TGTGCTAGTGCCTCTGACAGGCCCCAAGAGACCCAGTACTTC
>TRBV2|NA|NA|TRBJ2-5
CASSQAGGGETQYF
TGTGCCAGCAGCCAGGCAGGTGGGGGTGAGACCCAGTACTTC
>TRBV19|NA|NA|TRBJ1-2
CASSSAERRFGYTF
TGTGCCAGTAGTTCCGCCGAGAGAAGATTTGGCTACACCTTC
>TRBV7-9|TRBD2|NA|TRBJ2-1
CASSTSTSVNEQFF
TGTGCCAGCAGTACATCCACTAGCGTCAATGAGCAGTTCTTC
>TRBV5-6|NA|once|TRBJ2-3
CASSLWVTDTQYF
TGTGCCAGCAGCTTGTGGGTTACAGATACGCAGTATTTT
>TRBV7-2|TRBD1|NA|TRBJ1-1
CASSLYQQGDTEAFF
TGTGCCAGCAGCCTATACCAACAGGGGGACACTGAAGCTTTCTTT
>TRBV11-3|NA|once|TRBJ2-5
CASSSTDGETQYF
TGTGCCAGCAGCTCAACCGACGGGGAGACCCAGTACTTC
>TRBV28|NA|NA|TRBJ2-3
CASSPAAAGPDTQYF
TGTGCCAGCTCCCCCGCGGCAGCAGGGCCAGATACGCAGTATTTT
>TRBV7-2|TRBD2|NA|TRBJ2-2
CASSLRREAGELFF
TGTGCCAGCAGCCTGAGGCGGGAGGCCGGGGAGCTGTTTTTT
>TRBV11-3|NA|NA|TRBJ2-2
CASSLEGTGELFF
TGTGCCAGCAGCTTGGAGGGGACCGGGGAGCTGTTTTTT
>TRBV9|TRBD2|NA|TRBJ2-5
CASSTSSGRAGETQYF
TGTGCCAGCAGTACTTCTAGCGGGAGGGCCGGAGAGACCCAGTACTTC
>TRBV28|NA|NA|TRBJ2-7
CASSLNTGREQYF
TGTGCCAGCAGTTTAAACACGGGGCGCGAGCAGTACTTC
>TRBV6-5|TRBD1|once|TRBJ2-7
CASRGQGLEQYF
TGTGCCAGCAGGGGACAGGGCCTAGAGCAGTACTTC
>TRBV11-1|NA|NA|TRBJ2-1
CASSLAGVGDGYNEQFF
TGTGCCAGCAGCTTAGCGGGGGTGGGGGACGGCTACAATGAGCAGTTCTTC
>TRBV5-1|TRBD1|NA|TRBJ1-2
CASSLRDSNYGYTF
TGCGCCAGCAGCTTAAGGGACAGCAACTATGGCTACACCTTC
>TRBV6-1|NA|NA|TRBJ2-7
CASTSGELSYEQYF
TGTGCCAGCACGTCCGGGGAGCTTTCCTACGAGCAGTACTTC
>TRBV29-1|NA|NA|TRBJ2-5
CSVGRETQYF
TGCAGCGTTGGCAGAGAGACCCAGTACTTC
>TRBV5-1|NA|NA|TRBJ2-7
CASSLGQSPYEQYF
TGCGCCAGCAGCTTGGGACAAAGCCCCTACGAGCAGTACTTC
>TRBV9|TRBD1|once|TRBJ2-5
CASSVMGQGAETQYF
TGTGCCAGCAGCGTAATGGGACAGGGGGCGGAGACCCAGTACTTC
>TRBV4-2|NA|NA|TRBJ2-4
CASSQDRAGLAKNIQYF
TGTGCCAGCAGCCAAGATCGTGCGGGACTAGCCAAAAACATTCAGTACTTC
>TRBV9|TRBD1|once|TRBJ2-1
CASSETGGSYNEQFF
TGTGCCAGCAGCGAAACAGGGGGGAGCTACAATGAGCAGTTCTTC
>TRBV19|NA|NA|TRBJ2-1
CASNPAALTTWANEQFF
TGTGCCAGTAACCCCGCGGCCCTTACAACCTGGGCGAATGAGCAGTTCTTC
>TRBV2|NA|NA|TRBJ1-2
CASSEFISPGGYTF
TGTGCCAGCAGTGAATTTATATCTCCGGGTGGCTACACCTTC
>TRBV7-6|TRBD1|once|TRBJ2-7
CASSLMEGQGYEQYF
TGTGCCAGCAGCTTAATGGAGGGACAGGGCTACGAGCAGTACTTC
>TRBV28|TRBD1|NA|TRBJ1-5
CASSSTGGTGSIHSNQPQHF
TGTGCCAGCAGTTCCACGGGAGGGACAGGGTCGATCCATAGCAATCAGCCCCAGCATTTT
>TRBV7-2|TRBD2|NA|TRBJ2-5
CASSVTSGANQETQYF
TGTGCCAGCAGCGTGACTAGCGGGGCCAACCAAGAGACCCAGTACTTC
>TRBV5-5|TRBD1|NA|TRBJ1-5
CASSPGTGDSGQPQHF
TGTGCCAGCAGCCCTGGGACAGGGGATTCTGGTCAGCCCCAGCATTTT
>TRBV7-3|TRBD2|NA|TRBJ2-1
CASSLRLAGANEQFF
TGTGCCAGCAGCTTAAGGTTAGCGGGAGCCAATGAGCAGTTCTTC
>TRBV5-1|TRBD2|NA|TRBJ2-3
CASSLGTSGNTDTQYF
TGCGCCAGCAGCCTTGGGACTAGCGGGAATACAGATACGCAGTATTTT
>TRBV11-1|TRBD2|NA|TRBJ2-2
CASSLRSGRSNTGELFF
TGTGCCAGCAGCTTAAGGAGCGGGAGGTCGAACACCGGGGAGCTGTTTTTT
>TRBV5-1|NA|once|TRBJ1-1
CASSLVGGGSHANTEAFF
TGCGCCAGCAGCTTGGTGGGAGGGGGGTCGCATGCGAACACTGAAGCTTTCTTT
>TRBV21-1|NA|NA|TRBJ2-2
CASSKVPAGESGELFF
TGTGCCAGCAGCAAAGTCCCAGCGGGTGAGTCCGGGGAGCTGTTTTTT
>TRBV7-9|NA|NA|TRBJ2-7
CASSSRGMTYEQYF
TGTGCCAGCAGCTCTAGGGGTATGACCTACGAGCAGTACTTC
>TRBV28|NA|NA|TRBJ2-1
CASSSISDEQFF
TGTGCCAGCAGTTCCATTTCGGATGAGCAGTTCTTC
>TRBV6-1|NA|once|TRBJ2-5
CASSGPPLGTQYF
TGTGCCAGCAGCGGGCCTCCTCTGGGGACCCAGTACTTC
>TRBV18|NA|NA|TRBJ1-1
CASSPLSAGVGFPTEAFF
TGTGCCAGCTCACCACTGTCGGCAGGGGTTGGGTTTCCCACTGAAGCTTTCTTT
>TRBV2|NA|NA|TRBJ2-1
CASSAGYEQFF
TGTGCCAGCAGTGCCGGTTACGAGCAGTTCTTC
>TRBV29-1|NA|few|TRBJ2-3
CSVVADTQYF
TGCAGCGTTGTGGCAGATACGCAGTATTTT
>TRBV7-2|NA|NA|TRBJ2-1
CASSPEGGAGEQFF
TGTGCCAGCAGCCCCGAAGGAGGTGCCGGTGAGCAGTTCTTC
>TRBV19|NA|NA|TRBJ2-1
CASSIQGRDEQFF
TGTGCCAGTAGTATACAGGGGAGAGATGAGCAGTTCTTC
>TRBV5-1|NA|NA|TRBJ2-1
CASHGQYNEQFF
TGCGCCAGCCACGGTCAGTACAATGAGCAGTTCTTC
>TRBV7-3|TRBD2|NA|TRBJ2-3
CASSLNSGTTDTQYF
TGTGCCAGCAGCTTAAATAGCGGGACCACAGATACGCAGTATTTT
>TRBV4-3|TRBD2|once|TRBJ2-1
CASSRRLAGLRDEQFF
TGCGCCAGCAGCCGACGACTAGCGGGCCTCCGCGATGAGCAGTTCTTC
>TRBV5-1|NA|NA|TRBJ2-5
CASTLGRNQETQYF
TGCGCCAGCACCCTGGGACGGAACCAAGAGACCCAGTACTTC